Given below is one T cell receptor (beta chain) in context. Its antigen remains unidentified. Here immunoSEQ multiplex PCR was the method, and the copy in TCRdb shows in-frame clones only, minus some. The data hold a few hundred thousand clones, with roughly 90% observed a single time. The sample belongs to a study of Ad26.COV2.S vaccination and SARS-CoV-2 variants. This CDR3 has 16 residues. V trimming: 4 bases; J trimming: 2 bases; junction bases outside the gene matches: 10. Germline V gene lookup returns CDR1 LNHDA and CDR2 SQIVND (reference sequence). Sample treatment: 15 to 20 received Ad26.COV2.S at low or high dose, single or two shots; five or six received placebo; per-sample allocation not given. Specimen acquisition occurred on day 63 following the initial vaccine or placebo injection. It was Wuhan-strain SARS-CoV-2 spike that the Ad26 vaccine vector expressed. Study findings and constraints: TCR breadth and depth analyses may have underestimated total T cell responses.

This chain joins TRBV19 and TRBJ2-5, with 7 bases aligning to TRBD1. Sequences were derived from peripheral blood, sampled in a trial of Ad26.COV2.S vaccine versus placebo. This receptor was obtained from a person between 18 and 65 years old who received the Ad26.COV2.S COVID-19 vaccine or a placebo. DNA for the CDR3: TGTGCCAGTAGTAACCGACAGGGTAAGGGACAAGAGACCCAGTACTTC. Its translation is CASSNRQGKGQETQYF.